The 17 T cell receptor beta chains below all came from one sample that was sequenced in a study of cytomegalovirus exposure and HLA in healthy donors listed by TCRdb under 2017. The protocol used for the library was the immunoSEQ multiplex PCR assay. Entries here come from immuneACCESS through TCRdb and include only in-frame sequences with V and J called. Some clones fail to appear in such tables; in the studies checked, an unresolved V gene covers under half of the shortfall, and the cause of the remainder is unknown. The sample data list approximately 120,000 clones, and roughly 94% of these were observed just once. Clones ranked in the top ten supply around 1.3% of the sample. Sample: PBMCs. Every receptor here comes from a young woman in good health and CMV-seronegative.

This chain connects TRBV28 to TRBJ2-7; D remains ambiguous. Trimming cost V 7 bases and J 5 bases, with 9 bases left between them. The CDR3 consists of 11 residues. Germline V lookup: CDR1 MDHEN, CDR2 SYDVKM. Written as DNA, the CDR3 is TGTGCCAGCAAAAATGTCGACGAGCAGTACTTC. Translated, it gives CASKNVDEQYF.

The chain joins TRBV6-5 to TRBJ2-2, with 7 bases aligning to TRBD2. CDR3 length: 14 residues. J lost 2 bases, V lost 6 bases, and 3 bases had no gene match. The V gene's germline CDR1 is MNHEY and CDR2 SVGAGI. DNA for the CDR3: TGTGCCAGCAGACCGGGAGGCAACACCGGGGAGCTGTTTTTT. The encoded protein is CASRPGGNTGELFF.

The chain carries TRBV9 and TRBJ1-3; D possibly corresponds to TRBD1 (6 bases). The germline V and J ends were trimmed by 2 bases and 2 bases, with 20 bases remaining between them. The germline gives CDR1 SGDLS, CDR2 YYNGEE. This CDR3 spans 18 amino acids. Here the CDR3 DNA reads TGTGCCAGCAGCGTTACAGGGTTTGATGACTTGGCTGGAAACACCATATATTTT. It yields the protein CASSVTGFDDLAGNTIYF.

The chain couples TRBV7-9 to TRBJ2-5; no clear D. From germline, CDR1 is SEHNR and CDR2 FQNEAQ (reference sequence). This CDR3 has 14 residues. The V gene lost 5 bases and the J gene lost 1 base, with 11 bases spanning the gap. The CDR3 spells CASSPAIGQETQYF. The CDR3 DNA sequence: TGTGCCAGCAGCCCCGCCATCGGCCAAGAGACCCAGTACTTC. The whole variable domain, remainder taken from reference TRBV7-9 and TRBJ2-5, is DTGVSQNPRHKITKRGQNVTFRCDPISEHNRLYWYRQTLGQGPEFLTYFQNEAQLEKSRLLSDRFSAERPKGSFSTLEIQRTEQGDSAMYLCASSPAIGQETQYFGPGTRLLVL.

This clone was picked up one time. The V call is TRBV19, the J call TRBJ1-1, with D possibly TRBD1 on 5 matching bases. V was trimmed by 5 bases and J by 0 bases, leaving 22 bases between them. This CDR3 comprises 18 residues. In germline, CDR1 is LNHDA, CDR2 SQIVND (reference sequence). The CDR3 coding sequence is TGTGCCAGTAGTTCGGAGCGGGGCGACACCACCATGAACACTGAAGCTTTCTTT. Its translation: CASSSERGDTTMNTEAFF. Looking up the rest from reference TRBV19 and TRBJ1-1 gives the full variable domain: DGGITQSPKYLFRKEGQNVTLSCEQNLNHDAMYWYRQDPGQGLRLIYYSQIVNDFQKGDIAEGYSVSREKKESFPLTVTSAQKNPTAFYLCASSSERGDTTMNTEAFFGQGTRLTVV.

This chain uses TRBV9 with TRBJ2-1, with TRBD1 matching 7 bases. The CDR3 spans 13 residues. Looked up from germline, CDR1 is SGDLS and CDR2 is YYNGEE. V shed 5 bases and J 9 bases; nucleotides not matched to a gene: 8. The CDR3 protein is CASSERGGFEQFF. CDR3 in DNA: TGTGCCAGCAGTGAAAGAGGGGGCTTTGAGCAGTTCTTC.

V usage is TRBV19 and J usage is TRBJ2-6; 7 nucleotides agree with TRBD1. The CDR3 spans 18 residues. V shed 7 bases, J shed 0 bases, and the junction held 12 bases outside the gene matches. Germline V CDR1 and CDR2: LNHDA, SQIVND (reference sequence). Written as DNA, the CDR3 is TGTGCCAGTACCACCCCGGGACAGCGACACTCTGGGGCCAACGTCCTGACTTTC. Encoded protein: CASTTPGQRHSGANVLTF.

This sequence joins TRBV30 and TRBJ2-7, with D possibly TRBD1 on 6 matching bases. The CDR3 loop spans 14 amino acids. CDR1 is GTSNPN, CDR2 SVGIG, per germline (reference sequence). Trimming pared 1 base from V and 7 bases from J, leaving 17 bases between. The CDR3 DNA is TGTGCCTGGAGTGGGGACATCGCTATGTCGGAGCAGTACTTC. The encoded protein is CAWSGDIAMSEQYF.

Notes on this clone: Other DNA sequences in this specimen translate into the identical CDR3. The rearrangement uses TRBV5-1 and TRBJ2-7; no reliable D call. V dropped 0 bases and J dropped 3 bases, with 4 bases sitting between them. CDR1 is SGHRS, CDR2 YFSETQ, per germline. The CDR3 is made up of 12 amino acids. CDR3 protein: CASSLDYYEQYF. The CDR3 DNA follows: TGCGCCAGCAGCTTGGATTACTACGAGCAGTACTTC.

The V and J genes are TRBV2 and TRBJ1-1, with 7 positions matching TRBD1. Unmatched junction bases numbered 4, after V lost 2 bases and J lost 1 base. The CDR3 extends over 15 amino acids. Germline lookup yields CDR1 SNHLY and CDR2 FYNNEI. CDR3 region: CASSELGQRNTEAFF. For the CDR3, the DNA is TGTGCCAGCAGTGAACTGGGACAGAGGAACACTGAAGCTTTCTTT.

The rearrangement links TRBV7-9 to TRBJ2-7; a possible D gene is TRBD2 (5 bases). The CDR3 has 18 amino acids. Deletions cut 2 bases from V and 3 bases from J, with 23 bases between. Per germline, CDR1 SEHNR and CDR2 FQNEAQ (reference sequence). DNA of the CDR3: TGTGCCAGCAGCTTATCCGGGGTCGCAACGAGTGCAATCTACGAGCAGTACTTC. The encoded protein is CASSLSGVATSAIYEQYF.

The chain has TRBV30 and TRBJ2-7; D gene ambiguous. The CDR3 is made up of 15 amino acids. CDR1 GTSNPN and CDR2 SVGIG come from the germline V gene (reference sequence). V dropped 0 bases and J dropped 3 bases, with 15 bases sitting between them. CDR3 amino acids: CAWSVHRLNIYEQYF. The DNA of the CDR3 is TGTGCCTGGAGTGTACACCGACTCAACATCTACGAGCAGTACTTC.

A note on this clone: Other DNA sequences in this specimen translate into the identical CDR3. The rearrangement links TRBV11-2 to TRBJ1-4, with TRBD1 identical over 7 bases. Per the germline V gene, CDR1 is SGHAT and CDR2 is FQNNGV. The CDR3 sequence is 14 residues long. Unmatched junction bases numbered 5, after V lost 5 bases and J lost 5 bases. Here the CDR3 reads CASSLGQSNEKLFF. Written as DNA, the CDR3 is TGTGCCAGCAGCCTGGGACAGTCAAATGAAAAACTGTTTTTT.

V and J are TRBV7-9 and TRBJ2-2, with TRBD2 matching 12 bases. This CDR3 spans 19 amino acids. The trim removed 5 bases at V and 3 bases at J, leaving 13 bases unmatched. CDR1 is SEHNR, CDR2 FQNEAQ, per germline (reference sequence). CDR3 in amino acids: CASSRSLAGGPKDTGELFF. Written as DNA, the CDR3 is TGTGCCAGCAGCCGTAGCCTAGCGGGAGGGCCAAAGGACACCGGGGAGCTGTTTTTT.

V and J are TRBV2 and TRBJ1-2; D may be TRBD1 (5 bases). V was cut by 3 bases and J by 6 bases, with 11 bases left in between. The CDR3 is 13 residues long. Germline V CDR1 and CDR2: SNHLY, FYNNEI. The CDR3 is CASSDRTNNGYTF. CDR3 in DNA: TGTGCCAGCAGTGATCGGACAAACAATGGCTACACCTTC.

V is TRBV7-7 and J is TRBJ2-5; TRBD1 agrees at 10 bases. This CDR3 is built from 16 residues. Germline V lookup: CDR1 SSHAT, CDR2 FNYEAQ (reference sequence). V trimming: 5 bases; J trimming: 1 base; junction bases outside the gene matches: 7. The CDR3 sequence: CASSSRDRGSQETQYF. CDR3 bases: TGTGCCAGCAGCAGCCGGGACAGGGGTTCCCAAGAGACCCAGTACTTC.

This clone was seen only once. The gene calls are TRBV6-1 and TRBJ1-5, with TRBD1 as a possible D gene (6 bases). The ends were cut back, 7 bases at V and 4 bases at J, with 11 bases in the middle. The CDR3 runs to 13 residues. Germline V CDR1 and CDR2: MNHNS, SASEGT. The CDR3 DNA reads as TGTGCCAGCAAAGCAGGGGTAAATCAGCCCCAGCATTTT. Its translation is CASKAGVNQPQHF.